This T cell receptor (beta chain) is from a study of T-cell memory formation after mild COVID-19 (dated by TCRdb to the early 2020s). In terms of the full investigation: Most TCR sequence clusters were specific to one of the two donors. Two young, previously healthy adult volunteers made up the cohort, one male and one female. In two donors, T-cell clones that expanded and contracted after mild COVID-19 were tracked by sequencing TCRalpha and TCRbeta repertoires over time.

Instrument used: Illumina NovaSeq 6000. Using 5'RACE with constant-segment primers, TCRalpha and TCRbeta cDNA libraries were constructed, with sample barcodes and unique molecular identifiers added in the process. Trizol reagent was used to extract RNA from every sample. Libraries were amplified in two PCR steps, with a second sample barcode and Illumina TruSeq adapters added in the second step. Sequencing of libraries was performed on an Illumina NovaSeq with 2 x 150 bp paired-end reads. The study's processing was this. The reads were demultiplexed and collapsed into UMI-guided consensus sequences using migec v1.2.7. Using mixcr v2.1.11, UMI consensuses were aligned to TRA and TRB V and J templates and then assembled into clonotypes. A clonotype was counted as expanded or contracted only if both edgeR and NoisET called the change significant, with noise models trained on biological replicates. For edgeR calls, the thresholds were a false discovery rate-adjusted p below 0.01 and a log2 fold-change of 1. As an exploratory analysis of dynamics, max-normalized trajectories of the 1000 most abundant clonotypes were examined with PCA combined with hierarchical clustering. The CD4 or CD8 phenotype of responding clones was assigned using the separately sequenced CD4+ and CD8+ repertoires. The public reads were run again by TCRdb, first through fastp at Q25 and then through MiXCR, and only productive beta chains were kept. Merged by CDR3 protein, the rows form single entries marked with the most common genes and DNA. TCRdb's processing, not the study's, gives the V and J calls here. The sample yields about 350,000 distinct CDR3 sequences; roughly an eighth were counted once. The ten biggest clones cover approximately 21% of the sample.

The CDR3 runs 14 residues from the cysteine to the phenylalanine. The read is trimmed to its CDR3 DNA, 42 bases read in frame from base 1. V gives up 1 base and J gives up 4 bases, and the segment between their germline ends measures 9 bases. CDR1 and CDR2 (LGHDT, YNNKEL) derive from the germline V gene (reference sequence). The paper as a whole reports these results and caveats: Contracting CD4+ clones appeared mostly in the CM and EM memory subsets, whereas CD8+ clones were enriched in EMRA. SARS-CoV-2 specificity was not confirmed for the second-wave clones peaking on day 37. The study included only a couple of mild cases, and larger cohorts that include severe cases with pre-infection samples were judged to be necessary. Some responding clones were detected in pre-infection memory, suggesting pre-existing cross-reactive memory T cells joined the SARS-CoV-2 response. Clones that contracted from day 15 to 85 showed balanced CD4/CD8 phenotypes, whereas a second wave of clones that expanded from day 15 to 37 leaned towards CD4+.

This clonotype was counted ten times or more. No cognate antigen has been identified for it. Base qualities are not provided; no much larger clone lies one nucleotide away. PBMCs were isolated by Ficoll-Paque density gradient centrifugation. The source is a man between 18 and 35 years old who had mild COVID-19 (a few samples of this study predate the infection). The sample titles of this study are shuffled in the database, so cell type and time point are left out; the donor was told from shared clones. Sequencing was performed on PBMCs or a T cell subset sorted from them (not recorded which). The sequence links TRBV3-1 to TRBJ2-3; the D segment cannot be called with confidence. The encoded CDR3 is CASSQGLSSDTQYF. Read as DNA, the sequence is TGTGCCAGCAGCCAAGGGTTGAGCTCAGATACGCAGTATTTT.